This T cell receptor beta chain originates from a study of cytomegalovirus exposure and HLA in healthy donors. General observations from the study: Rarity marked most TCR sequences, yet some public TCRs occurred in many donors.

The PCR made use of 60 Vbeta and 13 Jbeta primers. Sequencing used immunoSEQ multiplex PCR; TCRdb keeps in-frame clones, though not all of them. This sample yields some 120,000 clones, of which approximately 80% are seen a single time; roughly 4.3% belongs to the top ten. This CDR3 comprises 14 residues. Trimming removed 5 bases from V and 5 bases from J; junction bases left unmatched: 9. Germline V gene data show CDR1 as MDHEN and CDR2 as SYDVKM. This clone showed up just a few times. As yet, its antigen is unknown. Material: PBMCs. This receptor was identified in a man aged 25-45 years in good health and CMV-seropositive. The chain uses TRBV28 and TRBJ2-7; 7 bases map to TRBD1. This CDR3 is CASSTRQGVNEQYF. As DNA, the CDR3 is TGTGCCAGCAGTACGAGACAGGGTGTCAACGAGCAGTACTTC.